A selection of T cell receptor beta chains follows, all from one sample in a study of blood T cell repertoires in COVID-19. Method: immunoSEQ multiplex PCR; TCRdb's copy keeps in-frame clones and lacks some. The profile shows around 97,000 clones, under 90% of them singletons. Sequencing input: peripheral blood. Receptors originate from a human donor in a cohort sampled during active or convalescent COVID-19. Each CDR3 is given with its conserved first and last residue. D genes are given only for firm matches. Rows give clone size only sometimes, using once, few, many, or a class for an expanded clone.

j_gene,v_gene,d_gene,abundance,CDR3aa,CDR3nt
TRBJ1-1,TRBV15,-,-,CATSRVVEGNTEAFF,TGTGCCACCAGCAGAGTCGTCGAGGGTAACACTGAAGCTTTCTTT
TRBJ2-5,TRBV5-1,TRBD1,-,CASSPSTGGQETQYF,TGCGCCAGCAGCCCTTCAACAGGGGGCCAAGAGACCCAGTACTTC
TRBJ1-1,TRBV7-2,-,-,CASSLVGRGLTEAFF,TGTGCCAGCAGCTTAGTAGGCCGGGGACTCACTGAAGCTTTCTTT
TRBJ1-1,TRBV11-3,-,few,CASSLGRVTDEAFF,TGTGCCAGCAGCTTAGGTCGGGTCACCGATGAAGCTTTCTTT
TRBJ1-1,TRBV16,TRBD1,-,CASSQRDRGDTEAFF,TGTGCCAGCAGCCAACGGGACAGGGGGGACACTGAAGCTTTCTTT
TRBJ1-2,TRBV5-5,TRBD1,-,CASSLGDRGHGYTF,TGTGCCAGCAGCTTGGGGGACAGGGGGCATGGCTACACCTTC
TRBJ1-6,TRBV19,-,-,CASRPGGSYNSPLHF,TGTGCCAGCCGCCCGGGGGGCTCCTATAATTCACCCCTCCACTTT
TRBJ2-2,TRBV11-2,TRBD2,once,CASRTTSGGLTGELFF,TGTGCCAGCAGGACAACTAGCGGGGGACTCACCGGGGAGCTGTTTTTT
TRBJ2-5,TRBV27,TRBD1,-,CASSLQGAGETQYF,TGTGCCAGCAGTTTACAGGGGGCTGGAGAGACCCAGTACTTC
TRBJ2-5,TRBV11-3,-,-,CASSLMRVSREGETQYF,TGTGCCAGCAGCTTAATGCGTGTTAGCAGGGAAGGGGAGACCCAGTACTTC
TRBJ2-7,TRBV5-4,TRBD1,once,CASSLLGTAAYEQYF,TGTGCCAGCAGCCTATTAGGGACAGCCGCCTACGAGCAGTACTTC
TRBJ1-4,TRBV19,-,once,CASSIQGIELKLFF,TGTGCCAGTAGTATCCAGGGAATTGAGCTAAAACTGTTTTTT
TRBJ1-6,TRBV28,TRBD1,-,CASSGGQGGSYNSPLHF,TGTGCCAGCAGTGGTGGACAGGGCGGGTCCTATAATTCACCCCTCCACTTT
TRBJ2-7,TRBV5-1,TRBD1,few,CASSLAGTGTGGSYEQYF,TGCGCCAGCAGCTTGGCCGGGACAGGGACGGGTGGCTCCTACGAGCAGTACTTC
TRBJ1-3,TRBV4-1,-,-,CASSQDRSRVGDTIYF,TGCGCCAGCAGCCAAGATCGAAGCAGGGTAGGAGACACCATATATTTT
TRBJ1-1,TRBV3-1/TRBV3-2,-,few,CASSLPGVNTEAFF,TGTGCCAGCAGCCTCCCCGGGGTGAACACTGAAGCTTTCTTT
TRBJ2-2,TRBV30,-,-,CAWSPGMNTGELFF,TGTGCCTGGAGTCCGGGGATGAACACCGGGGAGCTGTTTTTT
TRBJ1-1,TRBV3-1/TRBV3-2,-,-,CASSQTGRGTEAFF,TGTGCCAGCAGCCAAACCGGGCGGGGAACTGAAGCTTTCTTT
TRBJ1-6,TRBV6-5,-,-,CASSYMADSPLHF,TGTGCCAGCAGTTACATGGCGGATTCACCCCTCCACTTT
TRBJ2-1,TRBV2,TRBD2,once,CASGPGLATNEQFF,TGTGCCAGCGGACCCGGACTAGCAACGAATGAGCAGTTCTTC
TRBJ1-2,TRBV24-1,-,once,CATSGRGGGYTF,TGTGCCACCAGTGGCAGGGGCGGTGGCTACACCTTC
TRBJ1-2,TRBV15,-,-,CATSREVGGGYTF,TGTGCCACCAGCAGAGAGGTAGGGGGTGGCTACACCTTC
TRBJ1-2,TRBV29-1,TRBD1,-,CSVPPTGGSNYGYTF,TGCAGCGTGCCTCCTACAGGGGGCTCGAACTATGGCTACACCTTC
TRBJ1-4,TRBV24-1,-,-,CATSAPGNEKLFF,TGTGCCACCAGTGCGCCGGGTAATGAAAAACTGTTTTTT
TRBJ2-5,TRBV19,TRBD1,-,CASSTGQGVETQYF,TGTGCCAGTAGTACCGGACAGGGGGTAGAGACCCAGTACTTC
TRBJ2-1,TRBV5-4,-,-,CASSRRGLWSYNEQFF,TGTGCCAGCAGCCGGAGGGGTCTATGGTCCTACAATGAGCAGTTCTTC
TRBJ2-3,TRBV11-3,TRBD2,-,CASSLRAGPLAGESTDTQYF,TGTGCCAGCAGCTTACGTGCCGGCCCTCTAGCGGGGGAGAGCACAGATACGCAGTATTTT
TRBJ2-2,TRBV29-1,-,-,CSVGTPYTGELFF,TGCAGCGTTGGGACACCCTACACCGGGGAGCTGTTTTTT
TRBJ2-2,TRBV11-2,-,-,CASSSGITGELFF,TGTGCCAGCAGCTCAGGGATCACCGGGGAGCTGTTTTTT
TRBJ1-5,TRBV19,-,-,CASSIQGQPQHF,TGTGCCAGTAGTATACAGGGGCAGCCCCAGCATTTT
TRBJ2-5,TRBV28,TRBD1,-,CASSLTGQGWETQYF,TGTGCCAGCAGTTTAACGGGACAGGGTTGGGAGACCCAGTACTTC
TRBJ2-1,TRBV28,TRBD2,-,CASRRGGSGGLNNEQFF,TGTGCCAGTAGACGGGGTGGTAGCGGGGGGCTTAACAATGAGCAGTTCTTC
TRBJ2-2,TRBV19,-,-,CASRPKDRGLRPTTTGELFF,TGTGCCAGCCGTCCTAAAGACAGGGGACTAAGACCGACCACCACCGGGGAGCTGTTTTTT
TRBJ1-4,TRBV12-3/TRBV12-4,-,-,CASSLNWAQLFF,TGTGCCAGCAGTTTAAACTGGGCACAACTGTTTTTT
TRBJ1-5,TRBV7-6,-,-,CASSRDSWRGNQPQHF,TGTGCCAGCAGCAGAGACAGTTGGCGTGGCAATCAGCCCCAGCATTTT
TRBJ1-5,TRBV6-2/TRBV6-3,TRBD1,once,CASSYPDRGQPQHF,TGTGCCAGCAGTTACCCGGACAGGGGACAGCCCCAGCATTTT
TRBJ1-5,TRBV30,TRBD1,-,CAWSPGSGGRQPQHF,TGTGCCTGGAGCCCCGGATCAGGGGGAAGACAGCCCCAGCATTTT
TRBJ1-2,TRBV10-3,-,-,CAISESESLTIYGYTF,TGTGCCATCAGTGAGTCAGAATCCCTAACTATCTATGGCTACACCTTC
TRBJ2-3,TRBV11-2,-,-,CASSLQRLADTQYF,TGTGCCAGCAGCTTACAGCGGTTGGCAGATACGCAGTATTTT
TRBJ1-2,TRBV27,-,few,CASREAGRYGYTF,TGTGCCAGCCGCGAGGCCGGAAGATATGGCTACACCTTC
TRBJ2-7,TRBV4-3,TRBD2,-,CASSQELAGATYEQYF,TGCGCCAGCAGCCAAGAGCTAGCGGGGGCTACCTACGAGCAGTACTTC
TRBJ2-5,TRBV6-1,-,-,CASSEARRTQYF,TGTGCCAGCAGTGAAGCGCGGAGAACCCAGTACTTC
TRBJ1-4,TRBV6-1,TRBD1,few,CASSEKTGTGREKLFF,TGTGCCAGCAGTGAAAAAACCGGGACAGGGAGGGAAAAACTGTTTTTT
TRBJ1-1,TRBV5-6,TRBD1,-,CASSMYSMTGGNTEAFF,TGTGCCAGCAGCATGTATTCTATGACAGGGGGAAACACTGAAGCTTTCTTT
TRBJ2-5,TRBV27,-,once,CASSLMRGETQYF,TGTGCCAGCAGCCTTATGCGCGGGGAGACCCAGTACTTC
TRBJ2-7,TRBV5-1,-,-,CASARDTATEQYF,TGCGCCAGTGCCCGGGACACCGCAACCGAGCAGTACTTC
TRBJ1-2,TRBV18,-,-,CASSRRVPFGYTF,TGTGCCAGCTCCCGCAGGGTTCCCTTTGGCTACACCTTC
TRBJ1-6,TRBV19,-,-,CASSIRTAHNSPLHF,TGTGCCAGTAGTATCCGGACAGCACATAATTCACCCCTCCACTTT
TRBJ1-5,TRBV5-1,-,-,CASSLDAANQPQHF,TGCGCCAGCAGCTTGGATGCGGCCAATCAGCCCCAGCATTTT